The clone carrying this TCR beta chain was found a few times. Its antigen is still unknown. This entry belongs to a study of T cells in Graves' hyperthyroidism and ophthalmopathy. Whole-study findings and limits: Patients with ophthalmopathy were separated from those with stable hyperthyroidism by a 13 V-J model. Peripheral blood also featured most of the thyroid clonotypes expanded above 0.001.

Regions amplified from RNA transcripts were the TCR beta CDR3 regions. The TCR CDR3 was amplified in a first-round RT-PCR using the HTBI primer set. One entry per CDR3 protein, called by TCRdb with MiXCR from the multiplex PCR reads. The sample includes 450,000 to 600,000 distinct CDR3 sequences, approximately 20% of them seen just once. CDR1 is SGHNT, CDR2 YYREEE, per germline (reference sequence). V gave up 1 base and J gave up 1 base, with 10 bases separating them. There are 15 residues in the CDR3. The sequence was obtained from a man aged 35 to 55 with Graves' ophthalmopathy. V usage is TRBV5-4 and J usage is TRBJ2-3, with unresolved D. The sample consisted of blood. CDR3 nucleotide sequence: TGTGCCAGCAGCTTGATGGCTGGGGGCACAGATACGCAGTATTTT. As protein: CASSLMAGGTDTQYF.